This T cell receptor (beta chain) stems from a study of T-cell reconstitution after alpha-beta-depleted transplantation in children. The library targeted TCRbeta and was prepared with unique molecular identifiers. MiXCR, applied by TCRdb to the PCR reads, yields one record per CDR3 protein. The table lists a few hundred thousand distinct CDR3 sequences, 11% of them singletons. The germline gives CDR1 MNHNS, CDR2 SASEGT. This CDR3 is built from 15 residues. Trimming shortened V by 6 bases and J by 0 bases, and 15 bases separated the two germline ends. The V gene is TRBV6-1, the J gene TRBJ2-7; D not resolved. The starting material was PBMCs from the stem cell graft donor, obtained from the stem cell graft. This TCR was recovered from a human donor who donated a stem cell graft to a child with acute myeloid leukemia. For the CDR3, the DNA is TGTGCCAGCAGCTTCAGACGAACGAGCTCCTACGAGCAGTACTTC. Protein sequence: CASSFRRTSSYEQYF.